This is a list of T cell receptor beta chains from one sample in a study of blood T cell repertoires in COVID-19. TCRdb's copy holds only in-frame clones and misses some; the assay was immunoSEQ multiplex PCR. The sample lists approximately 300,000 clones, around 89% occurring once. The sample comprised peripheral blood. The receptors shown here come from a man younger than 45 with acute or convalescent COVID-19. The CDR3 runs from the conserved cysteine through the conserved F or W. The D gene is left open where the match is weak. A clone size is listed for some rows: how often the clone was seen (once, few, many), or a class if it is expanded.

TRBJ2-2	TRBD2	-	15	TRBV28	CASSFQAGVTGELFF	TGTGCCAGCAGTTTCCAGGCGGGGGTAACCGGGGAGCTGTTTTTT
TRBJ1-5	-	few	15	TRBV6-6	CASSYPQEGNQPQHF	TGTGCCAGCAGTTATCCCCAGGAGGGCAATCAGCCCCAGCATTTT
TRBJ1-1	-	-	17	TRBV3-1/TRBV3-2	CASSQTPFRREGTEAFF	TGTGCCAGCAGCCAAACCCCTTTCCGACGAGAGGGCACTGAAGCTTTCTTT
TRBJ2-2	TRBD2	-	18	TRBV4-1	CASSQGLAGVLVSGELFF	TGCGCCAGCAGCCAAGGACTAGCGGGAGTTCTGGTATCCGGGGAGCTGTTTTTT
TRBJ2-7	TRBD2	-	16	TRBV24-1	CATSDILSGVSYEQYF	TGTGCCACCAGTGATATTCTTAGCGGGGTCTCCTACGAGCAGTACTTC
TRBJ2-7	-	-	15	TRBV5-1	CASSLAGAASYEQYF	TGCGCCAGCAGCTTGGCCGGTGCGGCATCCTACGAGCAGTACTTC
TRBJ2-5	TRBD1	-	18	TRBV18	CASSPGLSTGGSPRTQYF	TGTGCCAGCTCACCGGGGCTTTCGACAGGGGGCTCCCCTCGGACCCAGTACTTC
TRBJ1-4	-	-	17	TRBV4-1	CASSHPTKGPRGEKLFF	TGCGCCAGCAGCCATCCCACGAAAGGGCCGAGGGGGGAAAAACTGTTTTTT
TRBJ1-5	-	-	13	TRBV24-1	CATSGGRNQPQHF	TGTGCCACCAGTGGGGGGCGTAATCAGCCCCAGCATTTT
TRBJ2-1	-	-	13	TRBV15	CATSRVGYNEQFF	TGTGCCACCAGCAGAGTCGGGTACAATGAGCAGTTCTTC
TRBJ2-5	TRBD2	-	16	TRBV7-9	CASSLASGGPEETQYF	TGTGCCAGCAGCTTAGCGTCGGGAGGGCCGGAGGAGACCCAGTACTTC
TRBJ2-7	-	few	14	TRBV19	CASSIVSPSYEQYF	TGTGCCAGTAGTATAGTTTCCCCTTCCTACGAGCAGTACTTC
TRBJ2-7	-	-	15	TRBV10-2	CASRLGTPSSYEQYF	TGCGCCAGCAGACTCGGGACACCAAGCTCCTACGAGCAGTACTTC
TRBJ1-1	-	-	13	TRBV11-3	CASSLGERTEAFF	TGTGCCAGCAGCTTAGGGGAGCGCACTGAAGCTTTCTTT
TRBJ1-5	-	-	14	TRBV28	CASSPGGAHQPQHF	TGTGCCAGCAGCCCGGGGGGGGCCCATCAGCCCCAGCATTTT
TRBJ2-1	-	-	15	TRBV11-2	CASSPANARFHEQFF	TGTGCCAGCAGCCCCGCGAACGCAAGATTCCATGAGCAGTTCTTC
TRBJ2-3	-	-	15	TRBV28	CASSLSLTSKDTQYF	TGTGCCAGCAGTTTGTCCTTGACTAGTAAAGATACGCAGTATTTT
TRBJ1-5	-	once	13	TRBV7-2	CASSQQRNQPQHF	TGTGCCAGCAGTCAACAGCGGAATCAGCCCCAGCATTTT
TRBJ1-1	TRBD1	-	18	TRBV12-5	CASGTPRGDSTLNTEAFF	TGTGCTAGTGGAACCCCCAGAGGGGACAGCACTTTGAACACTGAAGCTTTCTTT
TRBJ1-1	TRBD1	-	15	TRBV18	CASSPAPGGKTEAFF	TGTGCCAGCTCCCCCGCGCCAGGGGGGAAAACTGAAGCTTTCTTT
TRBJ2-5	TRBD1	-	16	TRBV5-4	CASSNGQGRAIETQYF	TGTGCCAGCAGCAATGGACAGGGGAGGGCCATAGAGACCCAGTACTTC
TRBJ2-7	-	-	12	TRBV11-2	CASSSPSYEQYF	TGTGCCAGCAGCTCGCCGAGCTACGAGCAGTACTTC
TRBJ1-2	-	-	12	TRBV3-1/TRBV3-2	CASSQQTGFHTF	TGTGCCAGCAGCCAACAAACAGGGTTTCACACCTTC
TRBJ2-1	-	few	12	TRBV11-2	CASSVLATEQFF	TGTGCCAGCAGTGTCTTGGCCACTGAGCAGTTCTTC
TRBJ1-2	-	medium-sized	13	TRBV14	CASSPGRAYGYTF	TGTGCCAGCAGCCCCGGGAGGGCTTATGGCTACACCTTC
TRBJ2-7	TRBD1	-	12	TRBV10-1	CASSDRGHEQYF	TGCGCCAGTTCGGACAGGGGACACGAGCAGTACTTC
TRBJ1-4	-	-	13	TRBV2	CASLRGGNEKLFF	TGTGCCAGCTTAAGGGGGGGGAATGAAAAACTGTTTTTT
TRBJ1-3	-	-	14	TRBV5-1	CASSPGHREDTIYF	TGCGCCAGCAGCCCGGGACACAGAGAAGACACCATATATTTT
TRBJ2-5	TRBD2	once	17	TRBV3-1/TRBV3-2	CASSPQGSGRMIETQYF	TGTGCCAGCAGCCCCCAAGGGAGCGGGAGGATGATAGAGACCCAGTACTTC
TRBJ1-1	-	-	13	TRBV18	CASSADRNTEAFF	TGTGCCAGCTCCGCGGACAGGAACACTGAAGCTTTCTTT
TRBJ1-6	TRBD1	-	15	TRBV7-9	CASSSWTGADSPLHF	TGTGCCAGCAGCTCCTGGACAGGGGCGGATTCACCCCTCCACTTT
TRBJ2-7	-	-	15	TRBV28	CASSLSVGGHIEQYF	TGTGCCAGCAGTTTAAGCGTTGGTGGCCATATCGAGCAGTACTTC
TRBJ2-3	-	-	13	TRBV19	CASRGGATDTQYF	TGTGCCAGTCGTGGCGGGGCCACAGATACGCAGTATTTT
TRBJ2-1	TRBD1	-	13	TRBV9	CASSGTGGLEQFF	TGTGCCAGCAGCGGGACAGGGGGTCTTGAGCAGTTCTTC
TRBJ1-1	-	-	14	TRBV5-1	CASSLTGPNTEAFF	TGCGCCAGCAGCCTAACGGGTCCGAACACTGAAGCTTTCTTT
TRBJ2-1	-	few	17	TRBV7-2	CASSFSTFGTRGNEQFF	TGTGCCAGCAGCTTTAGTACGTTTGGGACCAGGGGCAATGAGCAGTTCTTC
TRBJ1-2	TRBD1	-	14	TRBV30	CAWSFGTDNYGYTF	TGTGCCTGGAGCTTCGGGACAGACAACTATGGCTACACCTTC
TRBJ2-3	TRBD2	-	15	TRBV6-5	CASSLLAGLADTQYF	TGTGCCAGCAGCTTACTAGCGGGGTTAGCAGATACGCAGTATTTT
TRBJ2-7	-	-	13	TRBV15	CATSRNRNYEQYF	TGTGCCACCAGCAGAAACAGGAACTACGAGCAGTACTTC
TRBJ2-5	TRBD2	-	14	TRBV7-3	CASSPTSAQETQYF	TGTGCCAGCAGCCCGACTAGCGCCCAAGAGACCCAGTACTTC
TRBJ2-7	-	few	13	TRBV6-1	CASSEAFSLGQYF	TGTGCCAGCAGTGAAGCGTTTAGCCTAGGACAGTACTTC
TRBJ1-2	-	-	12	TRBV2	CASRGEPYGYTF	TGTGCCAGCAGGGGCGAGCCCTATGGCTACACCTTC
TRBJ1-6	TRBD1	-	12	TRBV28	CASRTGGSPLHF	TGTGCCAGCAGGACAGGGGGTTCACCCCTCCACTTT
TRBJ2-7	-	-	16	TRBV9	CASNITGRRSSYEQYF	TGTGCCAGCAACATCACAGGACGTCGGAGCTCCTACGAGCAGTACTTC
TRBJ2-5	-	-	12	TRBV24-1	CATSDPQETQYF	TGTGCCACCAGTGACCCTCAAGAGACCCAGTACTTC
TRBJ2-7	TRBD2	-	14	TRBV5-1	CASSFQRGANEQYF	TGCGCCAGCAGCTTCCAGCGGGGGGCCAACGAGCAGTACTTC
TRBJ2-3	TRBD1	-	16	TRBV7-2	CASSLAVTGSTDTQYF	TGTGCCAGCAGCTTAGCCGTGACAGGGAGTACAGATACGCAGTATTTT
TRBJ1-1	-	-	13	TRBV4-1	CASSRTENTEAFF	TGCGCCAGCAGCCGAACAGAGAACACTGAAGCTTTCTTT
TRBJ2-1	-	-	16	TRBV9	CASSVTGGVVGNEQFF	TGTGCCAGCAGCGTCACTGGAGGTGTGGTTGGCAATGAGCAGTTCTTC
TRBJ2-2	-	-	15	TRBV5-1	CASSWDSILAGELFF	-
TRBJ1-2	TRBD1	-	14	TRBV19	CASSIDRGRNGYTF	TGTGCCAGTAGTATAGACAGGGGGCGAAATGGCTACACCTTC
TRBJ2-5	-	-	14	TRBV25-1	CASSELGSGETQYF	TGTGCCAGCAGTGAATTAGGGTCAGGGGAGACCCAGTACTTC
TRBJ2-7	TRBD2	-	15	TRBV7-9	CASSSIAGAIYEQYF	TGTGCCAGCAGCTCCATAGCGGGGGCTATCTACGAGCAGTACTTC